Each of the 23 T cell receptor beta chains below was sequenced from the same sample in a study of tissue T cells after allogeneic stem cell transplantation. Sample time point: mouse harvest day 14 after allogeneic transplant. Mouse grafts combined 10^7 T-cell-depleted bone marrow cells with 10^6 splenic CD5+ T cells. Profiled with immunoSEQ multiplex PCR; TCRdb holds only in-frame clones, not every one. The top ten hold roughly 3% of the sample, which has around 8,000 clones, approximately 34% seen once. Sample: skin. The receptors come from a female BALB/c mouse given C57BL/6 T cells with graft-versus-host disease after an allogeneic hematopoietic cell transplant.

Sample share makes this clone medium-sized. Gene names and germline refer to mouse. The read comes to an end 1 residue before the CDR3 does, leaving the germline J gene to fill in the end. This chain connects TRBV26 to TRBJ2-1, with 7 bases identical to TRBD1. The CDR3 loop spans 14 amino acids. Trimming at V came to 4 bases and at J to 1 base, leaving 1 base not matched to a gene. Germline values: CDR1 KGHPV, CDR2 FQNQEV (reference sequence). The DNA read from the CDR3 is TGTGCCAGCAGTCCACAGGGGAACTATGCTGAGCAGTTC. It codes for CASSPQGNYAEQF. Given in full, the CDR3 is CASSPQGNYAEQFF.

Only a few counts were recorded for this clone. Each gene name is a mouse one. The read terminates 1 residue ahead of where the CDR3 ends, so the germline J gene completes it. This chain links TRBV23 with TRBJ2-7; the DNA was not compared with TRBD2, the D call given in the table. From germline, CDR1 is KGHTA and CDR2 FQNQQP. CDR3 length equals 15 residues. The CDR3 reads CSSSTDWGYSYEQYF. Partial CDR3 DNA: TGCTCCAGCAGCACGGACTGGGGGTACTCCTATGAACAGTAC. Using reference TRBV23 and TRBJ2-7 for the parts outside the CDR3, the full variable domain is DAAVTQKPRYLIKMKGQEAEMKCIPEKGHTAVFWYQQKQSKELKFLIYFQNQQPLDQIDMVKERFSAVCPSSSLCSLGIRTCEAEDSALYLCSSSTDWGYSYEQYFGPGTRLTVL.

This clone appeared a few times. The genes and germline here are from mouse. With the read ending 1 residue before the CDR3 end, the germline J gene is used to fill in that end. This chain links TRBV19 with TRBJ2-1, with 10 bases lining up with TRBD2. V trimming: 1 base; J trimming: 6 bases; junction bases outside the gene matches: 7. The CDR3 totals 16 residues. Germline loops: CDR1 FNHDT, CDR2 SITEND (reference sequence). The CDR3 bases that were read are TGTGCCAGCAGTATACGGGCTGGGGGGGCGCTTGCTGAGCAGTTC. Its translation: CASSIRAGGALAEQF. The CDR3 as a whole reads CASSIRAGGALAEQFF.

On this clone: Gene names denote mouse genes. The read comes to an end 1 residue before the CDR3 does, leaving the germline J gene to fill in the end. The V gene is TRBV31, the J gene TRBJ2-7, with 9 positions matching TRBD1. The CDR3 is 13 amino acids. V gave up 0 bases and J gave up 6 bases; unmatched junction bases: 3. CDR1 GKSSPN and CDR2 SITVG come from the germline V gene. The sequenced part of the CDR3 DNA is TGTGCCTGGAGTCTAAACAGGGGGCTTGAACAGTAC. Protein sequence: CAWSLNRGLEQY. In full, the CDR3 is CAWSLNRGLEQYF.

This clone has only a few counts. The gene names given are mouse names. The read ends 1 residue early relative to the CDR3; the germline J gene fills the gap. The rearrangement uses TRBV26 and TRBJ2-4; the match to TRBD2 covers 11 bases. This CDR3 contains 15 residues. Germline assignment: CDR1 KGHPV and CDR2 FQNQEV (reference sequence). V lost 3 bases, J lost 5 bases, and 4 bases stayed unmatched. CDR3 bases read: TGTGCCAGCAGTCTACTGGGGGGGCGCCGAAACACCTTGTAC. This gives the protein CASSLLGGRRNTLY. The CDR3 in its entirety is CASSLLGGRRNTLYF.

This clone was found a few times. Gene names follow the mouse nomenclature. The sequenced fragment ends 1 residue before the CDR3 boundary, so the rest is inferred from the germline J gene. The chain couples TRBV23 to TRBJ2-5; the table's TRBD2 call for D was not verified on the DNA. This CDR3 has 16 amino acids. CDR1 is KGHTA, CDR2 FQNQQP, per germline. The CDR3 protein is CSSSQPDWGNQDTQYF. The sequenced part of the CDR3 DNA is TGCTCCAGCAGTCAACCGGACTGGGGGAACCAAGACACCCAGTAC.

This clone appeared a few times. Gene names are mouse gene names. The CDR3 extends 1 residue past the end of the read, so its final part is completed from the germline J gene. The rearrangement links TRBV23 to TRBJ2-7; the table's D gene call, TRBD2, was not cross checked with the DNA. The CDR3 loop spans 13 amino acids. Germline assignment: CDR1 KGHTA and CDR2 FQNQQP. The CDR3 sequence: CSSSQRGGWEQYF. The DNA read from the CDR3 is TGCTCCAGCAGTCAACGGGGGGGCTGGGAACAGTAC.

This clone was observed a few times. Gene names are the mouse ones. The sequenced fragment ends 1 residue before the CDR3 boundary, so the rest is inferred from the germline J gene. This rearrangement joins TRBV1 to TRBJ2-7; D uncertain. The CDR3 has 13 amino acids. Trimming removed 0 bases from V and 2 bases from J, with 5 bases in between. Germline CDR1 is NSQYPW and CDR2 is LRSPGD (reference sequence). The CDR3 sequence is CTCSADITYEQYF. Incomplete CDR3 DNA: TGCACCTGCAGTGCAGATATCACCTATGAACAGTAC.

A word on this clone: Germline and genes here are mouse. The read ends 1 residue early relative to the CDR3; the germline J gene fills the gap. The chain links TRBV26 to TRBJ2-2; possible D gene TRBD1, 5 bases. Germline CDR1 and CDR2: KGHPV and FQNQEV (reference sequence). Trimming stripped 6 bases from V and 1 base from J, with 6 bases between. The CDR3 runs to 13 residues. The CDR3 DNA, read in part, is TGTGCCAGCAGGCAGGGAAACACCGGGCAGCTCTAC. This translates into CASRQGNTGQLY. The whole CDR3 region reads CASRQGNTGQLYF.

Details on this clone: The genes and germline here are from mouse. With the read ending 1 residue before the CDR3 end, the germline J gene is used to fill in that end. J is TRBJ1-1 and V is TRBV26, with D possibly being TRBD1 (6 bases). The germline V gene encodes CDR1 KGHPV and CDR2 FQNQEV (reference sequence). The CDR3 is made up of 13 amino acids. V gave up 6 bases and J gave up 0 bases, with 8 bases separating them. The DNA read from the CDR3 is TGTGCCAGCAGCAGGGGTTCAAACACAGAAGTCTTC. Protein product: CASSRGSNTEVF. The entire CDR3 reads CASSRGSNTEVFF.

This clone has more than one count but fewer than ten. Genes and germline come from the mouse. The read comes to an end 1 residue before the CDR3 does, leaving the germline J gene to fill in the end. The rearrangement uses TRBV26 and TRBJ2-1; possible D gene TRBD1, 6 bases. CDR3 size: 14 residues. V gave up 5 bases and J gave up 4 bases, with 12 bases separating them. CDR1 and CDR2 from the germline V gene are KGHPV and FQNQEV (reference sequence). CDR3 in amino acids: CASSSRRGYAEQFF. Incomplete CDR3 DNA: TGTGCCAGCAGTTCCAGGAGGGGGTATGCTGAGCAGTTC.

For this clone: One end of the junction does not line up with germline, which may come from a read error. Any gene name here is a mouse gene name. The read gets to within 1 residue of the CDR3 end, and the germline J gene fills in the rest. This chain joins TRBV16 and TRBJ1-1; 10 nucleotides agree with TRBD1. CDR1 is SGHSA and CDR2 is FRNQAP in the germline V gene. The CDR3 is 14 residues long. CDR3 DNA, as far as it was read: TGTGCAAGCAGCCTAGACAGGGGGCGGGCAGAAGTCTTC. Encoded protein: CASSLDRGRAEVF. The whole CDR3 region reads CASSLDRGRAEVFF.

A word on this clone: The germline and genes are mouse ones. With the read ending 1 residue before the CDR3 end, the germline J gene is used to fill in that end. This chain links TRBV26 with TRBJ1-1, with a possible D match to TRBD1 (5 bases). CDR3 length: 13 amino acids. Trimming removed 3 bases at V and 3 bases at J, with 8 bases between. Germline values: CDR1 KGHPV, CDR2 FQNQEV (reference sequence). CDR3 DNA, as far as it was read: TGTGCCAGCAGTCTTCGGGGGGACACAGAAGTCTTC. Encoded protein: CASSLRGDTEVF. The entire CDR3 protein reads CASSLRGDTEVFF. Together with reference TRBV26 and TRBJ1-1, the CDR3 gives the full variable domain: NSKVIQTPRYLVKGQGQKAKMRCIPEKGHPVVFWYQQNKNNEFKFLINFQNQEVLQQIDMTEKRFSAECPSNSPCSLEIQSSEAGDSALYLCASSLRGDTEVFFGKGTRLTVV.

As regards this clone: Gene names are the mouse ones. The read finishes 1 residue shy of the CDR3 end, and the germline J gene is used to complete it. This chain links TRBV1 with TRBJ2-4; 10 bases are a match to TRBD2. Losses at the gene ends were 2 bases for V and 0 bases for J; bases not matched to a gene: 2. The CDR3 has 16 residues. Germline-derived CDR1 and CDR2 are NSQYPW and LRSPGD (reference sequence). CDR3 loop: CTCSANWGGSQNTLYF. The CDR3 bases that were read are TGCACCTGCAGTGCAAACTGGGGGGGTAGTCAAAACACCTTGTAC.

Judged by abundance, this clone is medium-sized (0.01 to 0.1%). Genes and germline come from the mouse. The read terminates 1 residue before the CDR3 end, so the remaining end is supplied by the germline J gene. V gene TRBV5 combines with J gene TRBJ1-3, with D hard to call. This CDR3 is built from 15 residues. The V gene's germline CDR1 is LGHNA and CDR2 YNLKQL (reference sequence). Trimming left V 0 bases short and J 0 bases short, with 6 bases between. Here the CDR3 reads CASSQDRNSGNTLYF. The part of the CDR3 DNA that was read is TGTGCCAGCAGCCAAGATCGAAATTCTGGAAATACGCTCTAT.

Details on this clone: Gene names follow the mouse nomenclature. The DNA ends 1 residue before the CDR3 does, and the rest of the CDR3 is filled in from the germline J gene. V and J are TRBV31 and TRBJ2-7, with 10 bases lining up with TRBD2. The CDR3 extends over 14 amino acids. The junction had 2 bases not matched to a gene; V was cut back by 0 bases and J by 3 bases. The germline V gene encodes CDR1 GKSSPN and CDR2 SITVG. The DNA read from the CDR3 is TGTGCCTGGAGTCTGGGGACTGGGGACTATGAACAGTAC. The encoded protein is CAWSLGTGDYEQY. The full CDR3 is CAWSLGTGDYEQYF. Full variable domain (missing parts from reference TRBV31 and TRBJ2-7): AQTIHQWPVAEIKAVGSPLSLGCTIKGKSSPNLYWYWQATGGTLQQLFYSITVGQVESVVQLNLSASRPKDDQFILSTEKLLLSHSGFYLCAWSLGTGDYEQYFGPGTRLTVL.

This clone has a handful of counts. All gene names here are mouse names. The read comes to an end 1 residue before the CDR3 does, leaving the germline J gene to fill in the end. This rearrangement joins TRBV20 to TRBJ1-4, with D perhaps TRBD1 (6 bases). Deletions cut 2 bases from V and 3 bases from J, with 7 bases between. The CDR3 has 13 amino acids. Germline V lookup: CDR1 GFQATS, CDR2 STVNSAI. The sequenced part of the CDR3 DNA is TGTGGTGCTAGGAGGGACACCAACGAAAGATTATTT. Its protein is CGARRDTNERLF. The whole CDR3 sequence reads CGARRDTNERLFF.

With respect to this clone: The genes and germline here are from mouse. The CDR3 end falls 1 residue outside the read, so it is completed with the germline J gene. The rearrangement joins TRBV1 to TRBJ2-3; perhaps D is TRBD1 or TRBD2 (6 bases each). CDR1 and CDR2 from the germline V gene are NSQYPW and LRSPGD (reference sequence). V lost 1 base to trimming and J lost 0 bases, with 11 bases between them. The CDR3 extends over 16 amino acids. The CDR3: CTCSAVGGGSAETLYF. Incomplete CDR3 DNA: TGCACCTGCAGTGCAGTTGGGGGCGGGAGTGCAGAAACGCTGTAT.

Comment on this clone: Mouse names are used for the genes. The CDR3 end lies 1 residue beyond the end of the read and is filled in from the germline J gene. The V call is TRBV13-3, the J call TRBJ1-1; no clear D. From germline, CDR1 is NNHDY and CDR2 SYVADS. CDR3 length: 13 amino acids. Deletions cut 0 bases from V and 1 base from J, with 4 bases between. CDR3 bases read: TGTGCCAGCAGTGATGGGAGGAACACAGAAGTCTTC. Amino acid sequence: CASSDGRNTEVF. The full CDR3 is CASSDGRNTEVFF.

This clone was observed a handful of times. Here the gene names and germline are mouse. CDR3 in amino acids: CASRLGTSAETLYF. CDR3 DNA (partial): TGTGCCAGCAGACTGGGGACTAGTGCAGAAACGCTGTAT. The chain links TRBV13-1 to TRBJ2-3; TRBD2 aligns across 7 bases. The read gets to within 1 residue of the CDR3 end, and the germline J gene fills in the rest. CDR1 is NSHNY and CDR2 is SYGAGN in the germline V gene. Germline trimming cut 5 bases from V and 0 bases from J; bases unmatched to any gene: 3. The CDR3 has 14 amino acids.

This clone ranks as medium-sized. Genes and germline come from the mouse. The CDR3 end lies 1 residue beyond the end of the read and is filled in from the germline J gene. The chain recombines TRBV23 with TRBJ2-1; TRBD2 is the table's D call, not checked against the DNA. Germline V lookup: CDR1 KGHTA, CDR2 FQNQQP. This CDR3 is built from 16 residues. The DNA read from the CDR3 is TGCTCCAGCAGTCAAATGGACTGGGGGCTCTATGCTGAGCAGTTC. It specifies CSSSQMDWGLYAEQF. The CDR3, in full, reads CSSSQMDWGLYAEQFF.

By sample share, this clone is medium-sized. Genes here carry mouse names. The read terminates 1 residue before the CDR3 end, so the remaining end is supplied by the germline J gene. The J gene is TRBJ1-2, the V gene TRBV26, with 7 bases lining up with TRBD1. V shed 6 bases and J 1 base; nucleotides not matched to a gene: 5. Germline V gives CDR1 KGHPV, CDR2 FQNQEV (reference sequence). This CDR3 spans 14 amino acids. This CDR3 reads CASSRTGENSDYTF. The DNA read from the CDR3 is TGTGCCAGCAGCCGTACAGGGGAAAACTCCGACTACACC.

As for this clone: Mouse gene names and germline throughout. The read halts 1 residue ahead of the CDR3 end, with the missing end drawn from the germline J gene. This rearrangement joins TRBV12-1 to TRBJ2-7, with 9 nucleotides matching TRBD2. This CDR3 contains 14 residues. Trimming cost V 2 bases and J 1 base; bases outside gene matches: 2. Looked up from germline, CDR1 is SGHSN and CDR2 is HYEKVE. The DNA read from the CDR3 is TGTGCCAGCTCTCCCGGACTGGGGTCCTATGAACAGTAC. Its protein is CASSPGLGSYEQY. The whole CDR3 protein is CASSPGLGSYEQYF.